A selection of T cell receptor beta chains follows, all from one sample in a study of blood T cell repertoires in COVID-19. The repertoire was sequenced with immunoSEQ multiplex PCR; TCRdb's copy has only in-frame clones and lacks some. The profile covers more than 200,000 clones, with around 82% appearing a single time and around 2.3% taken by the ten largest. Material for sequencing was peripheral blood. The receptors shown here come from a woman between 40 and 50 years old with active or convalescent COVID-19. Both conserved end residues are part of each CDR3. A D gene is named only where the DNA matches it firmly.

TGCGCCAGCAGCTTGACGGACAGGGCCCGTGAAAAACTGTTTTTT CASSLTDRAREKLFF TRBJ1-4 TRBV5-1 TRBD1
TGCGCCAGCAGCTTTCTCGCCGGGAGGGCCGCAGGGGATACGCAGTATTTT CASSFLAGRAAGDTQYF TRBJ2-3 TRBV5-1 TRBD2
TGTGCCAGCAGCCCGAAACCCCTAGCGGGGAGGGCCTACAATGAGCAGTTCTTC CASSPKPLAGRAYNEQFF TRBJ2-1 TRBV11-2 TRBD2
TGTGCCAGCAGACCCACGGGGGGCGGCAATCAGCCCCAGCATTTT CASRPTGGGNQPQHF TRBJ1-5 TRBV28 -
TGTGCCAGCAGTTTCCTAACAGCGAACACTGAAGCTTTCTTT CASSFLTANTEAFF TRBJ1-1 TRBV7-8 -
TGTGCTAGCAGCATAGGGACAGGGGGGAATGAAAAACTGTTTTTT CASSIGTGGNEKLFF TRBJ1-4 TRBV7-7 TRBD1
TGCGCCAGCAGCCCACCCCCTGGACAGGGGGGAAGTGGAAACACCATATATTTT CASSPPPGQGGSGNTIYF TRBJ1-3 TRBV4-1 TRBD1
TGCAGCGTTGAAAGCGGACCCCTCCGAGAGACCCAGTACTTC CSVESGPLRETQYF TRBJ2-5 TRBV29-1 -
TGTGCCATCCGACAGGGTGGAGATCAGCCCCAGCATTTT CAIRQGGDQPQHF TRBJ1-5 TRBV10-3 TRBD1
TGTGCCTGGAGTGTACCGGGGCAGGGAGGTCAGCCCCAGCATTTT CAWSVPGQGGQPQHF TRBJ1-5 TRBV30 -
TGTGCCAGCAGCTTAGGTCAACCGGGGGGGGCCTCAGATACGCAGTATTTT CASSLGQPGGASDTQYF TRBJ2-3 TRBV7-2 TRBD2
TGTGCCAGCAGTTACTACAGGGAACAGGGTGGCAATCAGCCCCAGCATTTT CASSYYREQGGNQPQHF TRBJ1-5 TRBV6-2/TRBV6-3 -
TGTGCCAGCAGCTTGGAAGCTGCCGCCTTTCAGTACTTC CASSLEAAAFQYF TRBJ2-4 TRBV5-6 -
TGTGCCAGTCCCCAGGTTGGGACTAGCGGGATGGGAAGCTACAATGAGCAGTTCTTC CASPQVGTSGMGSYNEQFF TRBJ2-1 TRBV6-8 TRBD2